A selection of T cell receptor beta chains follows, all from one sample in a study of T-cell memory formation after mild COVID-19. TCRdb recomputed calls from the 5' RACE reads with MiXCR, one row per CDR3 protein. Of just under 550,000 distinct CDR3 sequences in the sample, about 20% were seen once. The source material was PBMCs or a T cell subset sorted from them (not recorded which). The source is an adult woman who had mild COVID-19 (a few samples of this study predate the infection). Cell type and time point are not known. The CDR3 runs from the conserved cysteine through the conserved F or W. Each record gives: V gene, clone size, D gene, J gene, CDR3 DNA, CDR3 protein. A D gene is named only where the DNA matches it firmly. The size field is filled for only some rows; it gives once, few, many or a size class.

TRBV9	-	-	TRBJ1-5	TGTGCCAGCAGCCACACAGGGACATCAAATCAGCCCCAGCATTTT	CASSHTGTSNQPQHF
TRBV6-2/TRBV6-3	-	TRBD2	TRBJ2-1	TGTGCCAGCAGGGGGACAAAACTAGCGGGAGGAGTAAATGAGCAGTTCTTC	CASRGTKLAGGVNEQFF
TRBV4-2	few	-	TRBJ1-2	TGTGCCAGCAGCCATGTTGGACAGCCACCACTCTCTAACTATGGCTACACCTTC	CASSHVGQPPLSNYGYTF
TRBV5-1	few	-	TRBJ2-7	TGCGCCAGCAGTCCGCCGGGCCGGGAGCCCTACGAGCAGTACTTC	CASSPPGREPYEQYF
TRBV19	many	TRBD1	TRBJ1-6	TGTGCCAGTAACAGGGACAGGGTCGATAATAATTCACCCCTCCACTTT	CASNRDRVDNNSPLHF
TRBV7-9	-	TRBD1	TRBJ1-1	TGTGCCAGCAGCCTGGGACAGGCCCTCACTGAAGCTTTCTTT	CASSLGQALTEAFF
TRBV5-5	once	-	TRBJ2-3	TGTGCCAGCAGCTATGGGACGGTGAGCACAGATACGCAGTATTTT	CASSYGTVSTDTQYF
TRBV3-1	few	TRBD2	TRBJ2-7	TGTGCCAGCAGCCCTCAGCGGGAGAAGCAGTACTTC	CASSPQREKQYF
TRBV19	many	TRBD1	TRBJ2-5	TGTGCCAGTAGTATCCCATTGACAGGGAAGCAAGAGACCCAGTACTTC	CASSIPLTGKQETQYF
TRBV5-1	few	TRBD2	TRBJ2-5	TGCGCCAGCAGCGAACTAGCGGGGCTGGGGGAGACCCAGTACTTC	CASSELAGLGETQYF
TRBV5-1	-	-	TRBJ1-2	TGCGCCAGCAGCTTGGAGGTCAGGGTTGGCTACACCTTC	CASSLEVRVGYTF
TRBV27	few	-	TRBJ1-4	TGTGCCAGCAGTTTATTGGGGGGTGGCGAAAAACTGTTTTTT	CASSLLGGGEKLFF
TRBV11-2	-	-	TRBJ2-3	TGTGCCAGCAGCTTAACGGTTCAGGGCACAGATACGCAGTATTTT	CASSLTVQGTDTQYF
TRBV7-9	-	TRBD2	TRBJ2-5	TGTGCCAGCAGCCCAGGACTAGCGGGGCCTCAAGAGACCCAGTACTTC	CASSPGLAGPQETQYF
TRBV12-3/TRBV12-4	-	-	TRBJ2-3	TGTGCCAGCAGGGGCCTTAGCCTTAGCACAGATACGCAGTATTTT	CASRGLSLSTDTQYF
TRBV19	-	-	TRBJ2-4	TGTGCCAGTAGTATTCCCCCTGGAACAGCCAGGAACATTCAGTACTTC	CASSIPPGTARNIQYF
TRBV14	few	-	TRBJ1-2	TGTGCCAGCAGCCGCGGGAAGGGCTACACCTTC	CASSRGKGYTF
TRBV6-2/TRBV6-3	-	-	TRBJ2-1	TGTGCCAGCAGTTACTCGAGAAGGGGCAATGAGCAGTTCTTC	CASSYSRRGNEQFF
TRBV30	once	TRBD2	TRBJ2-3	TGTGCCTGGTCTACTAGCGGAACCACAGATACGCAGTATTTT	CAWSTSGTTDTQYF
TRBV5-5	few	-	TRBJ1-4	TGTGCCAGCAGCTTGGTGGCAACTAATGAAAAACTGTTTTTT	CASSLVATNEKLFF
TRBV5-1	many	TRBD1	TRBJ1-2	TGCGCCAGCAGCTTGGGGGACAGGGATGCTTTCGCTAACTATGGCTACACCTTC	CASSLGDRDAFANYGYTF
TRBV5-1	few	-	TRBJ1-1	TGCGCCAGCAGCTTGGCCGCAGGGGTAATGAACACTGAAGCTTTCTTT	CASSLAAGVMNTEAFF
TRBV6-2/TRBV6-3	-	-	TRBJ2-3	TGTGCCAGCAAGGGGGACACAGATACGCAGTATTTT	CASKGDTDTQYF
TRBV13	-	TRBD1	TRBJ1-2	TGTGCCAGCAGCCAGGACAGGGGGCGCCATGGCTACACCTTC	CASSQDRGRHGYTF
TRBV2	many	-	TRBJ2-7	TGTGCCAGCAGTAACGGACCCACCGCTGACTACGAGCAGTACTTC	CASSNGPTADYEQYF
TRBV7-2	-	-	TRBJ2-3	TGTGCCAGCAGCCCCCAACCGGGAGGCACAGATACGCAGTATTTT	CASSPQPGGTDTQYF
TRBV21-1	-	-	TRBJ2-2	TGTGCCAGCAGCCTCCAGGATCCAGCGAGGAACACCGGGGAGCTGTTTTTT	CASSLQDPARNTGELFF
TRBV24-1	-	TRBD2	TRBJ2-1	TGTGCCACCAGTACCAGGACTAGCGGGAGGCCGACGAGCTCCTACAATGAGCAGTTCTTC	CATSTRTSGRPTSSYNEQFF
TRBV7-6	few	-	TRBJ1-5	TGTGCCAGCAGCCAGTCCTGGGACGGTAATCAGCCCCAGCATTTT	CASSQSWDGNQPQHF
TRBV18	few	-	TRBJ2-3	TGTGCCAGCTCACCACCGGCCAGCGGATTGTCGACAGATACGCAGTATTTT	CASSPPASGLSTDTQYF
TRBV5-1	few	TRBD2	TRBJ2-1	TGCGCCAGCAGCTTGGCCGGCACTAGCGGGAACCATGAGCAGTTCTTC	CASSLAGTSGNHEQFF
TRBV15	-	TRBD2	TRBJ2-4	TGTGCCACCAGCAGAGATCTAGCGGGGGAAAACATTCAGTACTTC	CATSRDLAGENIQYF
TRBV6-5	few	-	TRBJ1-5	TGTGCCAGCAGCCAACTTTGGAGTCAGCCCCAGCATTTT	CASSQLWSQPQHF
TRBV20-1	few	-	TRBJ2-3	TGCAGTGCTAGTGGCGGGGACTCTCATGGACCAGATACGCAGTATTTT	CSASGGDSHGPDTQYF
TRBV6-5	-	TRBD1	TRBJ2-7	TGTGCCAGCAGTCCTGGACAGGGTGGTACGTACGAGCAGTACTTC	CASSPGQGGTYEQYF
TRBV5-1	many	-	TRBJ1-2	TGCGCCAGCAGCTTTTCCGGGGGCGATGGCTACACCTTC	CASSFSGGDGYTF
TRBV3-1	few	-	TRBJ2-1	TGTGCCAGCAGCCAAGGGTCGACGGGACCGGGCGAGCAGTTCTTC	CASSQGSTGPGEQFF